This T cell receptor (beta chain) was observed in a study of CD8 T cells in Susac syndrome. Negative isolation yielded the CD8+ and CD4+ T cells, while FACS enriched the TEMRA cells. Random hexamers primed reverse transcription of about 0.5 to 1 ug RNA. Amplification of TCR beta CDR3 across 54 Vbeta and 13 Jbeta was performed with immunoSEQ multiplex PCR. In TCRdb, the immunoSEQ multiplex PCR reads were re-called with MiXCR into one record per CDR3 protein. The sample lists about 100,000 distinct CDR3 sequences, around 96% occurring once. The CDR3 loop spans 16 amino acids. From germline, CDR1 is SGDLS and CDR2 YYNGEE. V lost 0 bases to trimming and J lost 2 bases; unmatched junction nucleotides: 1.

This receptor was identified in a human donor with Susac syndrome. What was sequenced was CD8+ T cells from PBMCs. The rearrangement uses TRBV9 and TRBJ2-1; 11 bases line up with TRBD2. The CDR3 region is CASSVGLAGTYNEQFF. For the CDR3, the DNA is TGTGCCAGCAGCGTAGGACTAGCGGGGACCTACAATGAGCAGTTCTTC.